A single sample gave rise to the 27 T cell receptor beta chains below, sequenced in a study of blood T cell repertoires in COVID-19. Data came from immunoSEQ multiplex PCR; TCRdb stores just in-frame clones and leaves some out. The sample includes 69,000 or so clones, around 87% of them seen just once. Sample: peripheral blood. These receptor sequences come from a man aged 50-59 years with acute or convalescent COVID-19.

The J gene is TRBJ2-1, the V gene TRBV12-5; 7 nucleotides agree with TRBD1. V shed 7 bases, J shed 0 bases, and the junction held 6 bases outside the gene matches. Germline CDR1 and CDR2: LGHNT and FRNRAP. CDR3 length equals 15 residues. In DNA form, the CDR3 reads TGTGCTAGTGAACCGGGACAGAGCTCCTACAATGAGCAGTTCTTC. It translates to CASEPGQSSYNEQFF.

The rearrangement links TRBV3-1 (or the pseudogene TRBV3-2) to TRBJ2-1, with D perhaps matching TRBD1 (5 bases). V lost 3 bases and J 9 bases, leaving 9 bases between the germline ends. CDR1 LGHDT and CDR2 YNNKEL come from the germline V gene (reference sequence). This CDR3 is 12 amino acids long. As DNA, the CDR3 is TGTGCCAGCAGCCAGGACAATTCTGAGCAGTTCTTC. Translation: CASSQDNSEQFF.

The V and J genes are TRBV25-1 and TRBJ2-3; D gene unclear. The V gene's germline CDR1 is MGHDK and CDR2 SYGVNS. This CDR3 comprises 17 residues. The V end lost 0 bases, the J end lost 3 bases, and 16 bases lay between the germline ends. CDR3 in DNA: TGTGCCAGCAGTGAATATTCTGTCTTGGCGGAGACAGATACGCAGTATTTT. It codes for CASSEYSVLAETDTQYF.

The V call is TRBV9, the J call TRBJ2-1, with TRBD2 matching 7 bases. The CDR3 loop spans 17 amino acids. V was pared by 0 bases and J by 6 bases, with 12 bases of the junction left unmatched. Germline lookup yields CDR1 SGDLS and CDR2 YYNGEE. The CDR3 bases are TGTGCCAGCAGCGTAGGAGGGAGCGGGGCTTCGCTCAATGAGCAGTTCTTC. Protein product: CASSVGGSGASLNEQFF.

The chain is built from TRBV10-2 and TRBJ1-2, with D tentatively TRBD1 (6 bases). This CDR3 region has 12 residues. The ends were cut back, 6 bases at V and 5 bases at J, with 10 bases in the middle. Germline-derived CDR1 and CDR2 are WSHSY and SAAADI. DNA of the CDR3: TGCGCCAGCAGCCCGACAGGTTATGGCTACACCTTC. Its translation is CASSPTGYGYTF.

The V call is TRBV28, the J call TRBJ2-4; 7 positions agree with TRBD1. The CDR3 has 13 amino acids. Germline V gives CDR1 MDHEN, CDR2 SYDVKM. Germline trimming cut 7 bases from V and 6 bases from J; bases unmatched to any gene: 6. The CDR3 DNA sequence: TGTGCCAGCAAACGATCAGGGGGAAACATTCAGTACTTC. Its translation is CASKRSGGNIQYF.

This chain connects TRBV12-3 or TRBV12-4 to TRBJ1-2; unclear D gene. Deletions cut 7 bases from V and 8 bases from J, with 14 bases between. The CDR3 is made up of 12 amino acids. CDR3 bases: TGTGCCAGCACTCTCGGACTACGGGGCTACACCTTC. Residues: CASTLGLRGYTF.

This rearrangement joins TRBV29-1 to TRBJ2-7; 10 positions agree with TRBD2. In germline, CDR1 is SQVTM, CDR2 ANQGSEA. The length of the CDR3 is 15 residues. Trimming cost V 4 bases and J 4 bases; bases outside gene matches: 10. CDR3 DNA sequence: TGCAGCGTTGCCCCGGGACTAGCGTCCCAATACGAGCAGTACTTC. Its protein product is CSVAPGLASQYEQYF.

The chain couples TRBV10-3 to TRBJ2-1; TRBD1 might be the D (6 bases). This CDR3 is built from 16 residues. Germline assignment: CDR1 ENHRY and CDR2 SYGVKD. V was clipped by 4 bases and J by 0 bases, with 13 bases between them. Here the CDR3 reads CAISGSQGNSYNEQFF. CDR3 nucleotide sequence: TGTGCCATCAGTGGTTCCCAGGGGAACTCCTACAATGAGCAGTTCTTC.

The chain carries TRBV21-1 and TRBJ2-3; whether TRBD2, the table's D call, matches the DNA was not checked. TRBV21-1 constitutes a pseudogene. The CDR3 loop spans 20 amino acids. The CDR3 DNA sequence: TGTGCCAGCAGCAAAGACGAGACCTCAGGTACTAGCGGGGGCACAGATACGCAGTATTTT. This codes for CASSKDETSGTSGGTDTQYF.

J is TRBJ1-3 and V is TRBV7-9; no firm D call. This CDR3 region has 16 residues. The V and J ends lost 5 bases and 0 bases respectively, with 14 bases between them. Germline values: CDR1 SEHNR, CDR2 FQNEAQ (reference sequence). CDR3 amino acids: CASSPWTGSSGNTIYF. CDR3 bases: TGTGCCAGCAGCCCTTGGACGGGAAGCTCTGGAAACACCATATATTTT. Combining the CDR3 with reference TRBV7-9 and TRBJ1-3 gives the whole variable domain DTGVSQNPRHKITKRGQNVTFRCDPISEHNRLYWYRQTLGQGPEFLTYFQNEAQLEKSRLLSDRFSAERPKGSFSTLEIQRTEQGDSAMYLCASSPWTGSSGNTIYFGEGSWLTVV.

This clone is a singleton in its sample. The chain uses TRBV7-8 and TRBJ2-1; 7 bases are shared with TRBD2. The V and J ends lost 1 base and 2 bases, in that order; junction bases with no gene match: 5. Per the germline V gene, CDR1 is SGHVS and CDR2 is FQNEAQ. CDR3 length: 16 amino acids. For the CDR3, the DNA is TGTGCCAGCAGCTTAGTCGGGAGGAGGACCTACAATGAGCAGTTCTTC. This sequence encodes CASSLVGRRTYNEQFF.

The chain recombines TRBV9 with TRBJ2-3; 9 bases fit TRBD2. Germline V gives CDR1 SGDLS, CDR2 YYNGEE. The CDR3 length is 15 residues. The ends lost 3 bases at V and 3 bases at J; junction bases unmatched: 5. The CDR3 protein is CASSARRGGTDTQYF. The CDR3 DNA reads TGTGCCAGCAGCGCGCGGCGGGGGGGGACAGATACGCAGTATTTT.

The chain couples TRBV7-9 to TRBJ1-1; no reliable D call. With 5 bases removed from V and 10 bases from J, the gap between germline ends came to 17 bases. This CDR3 region has 13 residues. CDR1 SEHNR and CDR2 FQNEAQ come from the germline V gene (reference sequence). Here the CDR3 DNA reads TGTGCCAGCAGCCCCGACCGTAGGAGTAGAGCTTTCTTT. Translated, it gives CASSPDRRSRAFF.

The chain combines TRBV7-2 with TRBJ1-5, with 7 bases fitting TRBD1. With V trimmed by 3 bases and J by 7 bases, 9 bases remained unmatched. CDR1 SGHTA and CDR2 FQGNSA come from the germline V gene. The CDR3 has 15 amino acids. The chain's CDR3 is CASSFRVRDRQPQHF. In DNA, the CDR3 is TGTGCCAGCAGCTTCAGGGTAAGGGACAGACAGCCCCAGCATTTT. The full variable domain, in which reference TRBV7-2 and TRBJ1-5 provide the parts outside the CDR3, is GAGVSQSPSNKVTEKGKDVELRCDPISGHTALYWYRQSLGQGLEFLIYFQGNSAPDKSGLPSDRFSAERTGGSVSTLTIQRTQQEDSAVYLCASSFRVRDRQPQHFGDGTRLSIL.

This chain links TRBV24-1 with TRBJ1-2; tentatively, D is TRBD1 (5 bases). The CDR3 consists of 13 residues. CDR1 is KGHDR, CDR2 SFDVKD, per germline. The ends were cut back, 6 bases at V and 5 bases at J, with 12 bases in the middle. CDR3 DNA: TGTGCCACCAGTAAGGGGTCCTCATATGGCTACACCTTC. As protein: CATSKGSSYGYTF.

V is TRBV18 and J is TRBJ2-7, with 11 bases identical to TRBD2. The CDR3 has 14 residues. V lost 4 bases, J lost 3 bases, and 2 bases stayed unmatched. Germline V gene data show CDR1 as KGHSH and CDR2 as LQKENI. The CDR3 loop reads CASSQTSGVYEQYF. CDR3 nucleotide sequence: TGTGCCAGCTCACAGACTAGCGGGGTCTACGAGCAGTACTTC.

The chain has TRBV3-1 (or the pseudogene TRBV3-2) and TRBJ1-1; D gene unclear. Per germline, CDR1 LGHDT and CDR2 YNNKEL (reference sequence). The CDR3 is made up of 13 amino acids. V lost 4 bases, J lost 11 bases, and 17 bases lay in between. As DNA, the CDR3 is TGTGCCAGCAGCCCCTTGTGGGAGGCAGATGCTTTCTTT. This sequence encodes CASSPLWEADAFF.

The chain carries TRBV27 and TRBJ1-5, with 7 bases identical to TRBD1. The CDR3 has 14 residues. V dropped 5 bases and J dropped 5; count of bases not matched to a gene: 6. Germline assignment: CDR1 MNHEY and CDR2 SMNVEV (reference sequence). CDR3 loop: CASSLDRAHQPQHF. In DNA form, the CDR3 reads TGTGCCAGCAGTCTCGACAGGGCACATCAGCCCCAGCATTTT.

This rearrangement joins TRBV12-3 or TRBV12-4 to TRBJ2-3, with TRBD2 as a possible D gene (5 bases). V was shortened by 5 bases and J by 0 bases, with 6 bases between the two germline ends. The CDR3 length is 13 residues. The CDR3 region is CASSGGSTDTQYF. CDR3 sequence (DNA): TGTGCCAGCAGTGGCGGGAGCACAGATACGCAGTATTTT.

This chain links TRBV7-2 with TRBJ2-7; 7 bases are a match to TRBD2. Germline V CDR1 and CDR2: SGHTA, FQGNSA. With V trimmed by 3 bases and J by 2 bases, 13 bases remained unmatched. The CDR3 has 17 amino acids. This CDR3 reads CASSFIGGWTLTYEQYF. DNA for the CDR3: TGTGCCAGCAGCTTCATCGGGGGGTGGACTTTGACCTACGAGCAGTACTTC.

This chain connects TRBV3-1 (or the pseudogene TRBV3-2) to TRBJ1-1; no reliable D call. CDR1 LGHDT and CDR2 YNNKEL come from the germline V gene (reference sequence). This CDR3 region has 14 residues. V lost 1 base and J lost 4, with 10 bases in between. The CDR3 DNA sequence: TGTGCCAGCAGCCAAGTGGGCAGCGGCACTGAAGCTTTCTTT. Translated: CASSQVGSGTEAFF.

This clone was seen once. This chain connects TRBV7-2 to TRBJ2-7; 13 bases agree with TRBD2. The CDR3 length is 17 residues. Germline V gene data show CDR1 as SGHTA and CDR2 as FQGNSA. V lost 3 bases to trimming and J lost 3 bases; unmatched junction nucleotides: 8. In DNA form, the CDR3 reads TGTGCCAGCAGCTTTAAGCATGGACTAGCGGGGGACTACGAGCAGTACTTC. It codes for CASSFKHGLAGDYEQYF.

This chain joins TRBV18 and TRBJ2-7; D call uncertain. Per germline, CDR1 KGHSH and CDR2 LQKENI. V lost 4 bases, J lost 3 bases, and 10 bases lay in between. The CDR3 covers 13 residues. The CDR3 coding sequence is TGTGCCAGCTCACGTCGTGGAGTCTACGAGCAGTACTTC. This gives the protein CASSRRGVYEQYF.

The rearrangement uses TRBV5-4 and TRBJ2-7; D is ambiguous. V shed 1 base and J shed 6 bases, with 14 bases lying between them. CDR1 and CDR2 from the germline V gene are SGHNT and YYREEE (reference sequence). This CDR3 is built from 14 residues. Written as DNA, the CDR3 is TGTGCCAGCAGCTTGACACAGACCCCTCTCGAGCAGTACTTC. Amino acid sequence: CASSLTQTPLEQYF.

V and J are TRBV19 and TRBJ1-2; no clear D gene. CDR1 is LNHDA and CDR2 is SQIVND in the germline V gene (reference sequence). This CDR3 has 12 residues. Trimming pared 9 bases from V and 5 bases from J, leaving 13 bases between. Written as DNA, the CDR3 is TGTGCCAGCAACCTTCTCGGGTATGGCTACACCTTC. Its translation: CASNLLGYGYTF.

V gene TRBV7-2 combines with J gene TRBJ2-7, with D tentatively TRBD2 (5 bases). Looked up from germline, CDR1 is SGHTA and CDR2 is FQGNSA. V lost 7 bases, J lost 6 bases, and 19 bases lay in between. The CDR3 extends over 14 amino acids. Here the CDR3 DNA reads TGTGCCAGCACCTCAACGGGAAGATCCGCCGAGCAGTACTTC. Encoded protein: CASTSTGRSAEQYF.